There are a few counts of the clone carrying this TCR beta chain. The entry originates in a study of cytomegalovirus exposure and HLA in healthy donors. A multiplex PCR was run with 60 Vbeta primers and 13 Jbeta primers. Assay: immunoSEQ multiplex PCR; the TCRdb copy retains only in-frame clones and omits some. The table records around 140,000 clones, over 60% of them present only once. The junction had 5 bases not matched to a gene; V was cut back by 6 bases and J by 0 bases. CDR1 SNHLY and CDR2 FYNNEI come from the germline V gene. This CDR3 has 17 residues. The V gene is TRBV2, the J gene TRBJ2-6, with 10 nucleotides matching TRBD2. The sample comprised PBMCs. The TCR comes from a female donor in good health and CMV-seropositive. The CDR3 nucleotides are TGTGCCAGCAGGGTAGCGGGGGGAGACTCTGGGGCCAACGTCCTGACTTTC. Its protein product is CASRVAGGDSGANVLTF.